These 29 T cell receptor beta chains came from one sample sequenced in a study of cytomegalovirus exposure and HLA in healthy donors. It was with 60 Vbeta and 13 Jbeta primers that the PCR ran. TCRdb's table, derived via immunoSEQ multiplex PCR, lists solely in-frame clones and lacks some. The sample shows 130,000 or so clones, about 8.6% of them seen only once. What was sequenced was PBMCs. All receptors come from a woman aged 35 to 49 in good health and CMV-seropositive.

The CDR3 DNA reads TGTGCCAGCTCTCCAGGGGGCAGGATAGAGACCCAGTACTTC. Protein product: CASSPGGRIETQYF. V and J are TRBV19 and TRBJ2-5, with 8 bases aligning to TRBD1. The J segment lost 4 bases and the V segment lost 9 bases, leaving 10 bases of the junction unmatched. Germline CDR1 and CDR2: LNHDA and SQIVND (reference sequence). CDR3 length equals 14 residues. The whole variable domain, remainder taken from reference TRBV19 and TRBJ2-5, is DGGITQSPKYLFRKEGQNVTLSCEQNLNHDAMYWYRQDPGQGLRLIYYSQIVNDFQKGDIAEGYSVSREKKESFPLTVTSAQKNPTAFYLCASSPGGRIETQYFGPGTRLLVL.

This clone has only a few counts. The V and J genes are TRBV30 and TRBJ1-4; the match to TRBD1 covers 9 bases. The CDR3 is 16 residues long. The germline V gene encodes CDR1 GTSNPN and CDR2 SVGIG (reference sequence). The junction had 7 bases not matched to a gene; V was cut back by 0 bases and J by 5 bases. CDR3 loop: CAWSVPPGTGNEKLFF. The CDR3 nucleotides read TGTGCCTGGAGTGTCCCCCCCGGGACAGGGAATGAAAAACTGTTTTTT.

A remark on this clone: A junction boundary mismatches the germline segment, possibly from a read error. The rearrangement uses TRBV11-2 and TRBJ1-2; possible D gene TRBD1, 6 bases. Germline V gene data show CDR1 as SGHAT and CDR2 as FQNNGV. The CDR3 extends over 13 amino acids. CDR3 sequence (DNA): TGTGCCAGCAGCTTAAGGTCGGACCGGGACATCTACTTC. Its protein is CASSLRSDRDIYF.

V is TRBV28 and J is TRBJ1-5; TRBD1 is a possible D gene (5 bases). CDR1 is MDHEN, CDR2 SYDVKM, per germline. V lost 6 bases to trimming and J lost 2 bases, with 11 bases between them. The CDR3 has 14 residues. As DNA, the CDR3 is TGTGCCAGCAGATCCAAAGGGGGCAATCAGCCCCAGCATTTT. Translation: CASRSKGGNQPQHF.

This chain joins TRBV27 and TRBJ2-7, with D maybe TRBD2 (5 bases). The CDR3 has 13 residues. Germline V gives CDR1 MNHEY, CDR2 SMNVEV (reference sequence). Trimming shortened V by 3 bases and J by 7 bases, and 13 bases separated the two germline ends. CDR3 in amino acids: CASSFRSSGEQYF. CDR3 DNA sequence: TGTGCCAGCAGTTTTCGAAGTTCGGGGGAGCAGTACTTC.

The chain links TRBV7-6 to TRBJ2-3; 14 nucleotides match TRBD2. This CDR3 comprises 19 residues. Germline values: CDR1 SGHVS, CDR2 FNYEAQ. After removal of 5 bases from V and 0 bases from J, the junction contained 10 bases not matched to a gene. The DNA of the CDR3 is TGTGCCAGCAGCGCCCGCGGACTAGCGGGGGGCTTTAGCACAGATACGCAGTATTTT. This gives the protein CASSARGLAGGFSTDTQYF.

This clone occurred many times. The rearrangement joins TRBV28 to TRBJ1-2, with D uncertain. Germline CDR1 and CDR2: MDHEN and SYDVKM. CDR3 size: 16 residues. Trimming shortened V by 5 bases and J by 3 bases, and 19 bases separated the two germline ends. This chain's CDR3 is CASSPAGQEVHYGYTF. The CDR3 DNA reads TGTGCCAGCAGTCCCGCCGGGCAGGAGGTTCACTATGGCTACACCTTC.

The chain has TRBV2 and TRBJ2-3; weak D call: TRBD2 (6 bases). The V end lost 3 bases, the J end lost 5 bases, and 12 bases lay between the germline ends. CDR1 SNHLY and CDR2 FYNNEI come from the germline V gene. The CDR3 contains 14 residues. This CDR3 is CASSETGVGDTQYF. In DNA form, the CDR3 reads TGTGCCAGCAGTGAGACGGGGGTTGGAGATACGCAGTATTTT.

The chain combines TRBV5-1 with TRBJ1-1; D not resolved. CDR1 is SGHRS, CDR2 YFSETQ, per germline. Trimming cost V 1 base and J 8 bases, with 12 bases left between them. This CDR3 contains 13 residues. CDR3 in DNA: TGCGCCAGCAGCTTGCCTACAAGGGAGGAAGCTTTCTTT. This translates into CASSLPTREEAFF.

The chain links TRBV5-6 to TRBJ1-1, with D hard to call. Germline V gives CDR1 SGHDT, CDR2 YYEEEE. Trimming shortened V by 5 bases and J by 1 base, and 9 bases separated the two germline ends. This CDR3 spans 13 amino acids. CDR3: CASRLSRNTEAFF. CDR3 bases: TGTGCCAGCAGGTTATCCAGGAACACTGAAGCTTTCTTT.

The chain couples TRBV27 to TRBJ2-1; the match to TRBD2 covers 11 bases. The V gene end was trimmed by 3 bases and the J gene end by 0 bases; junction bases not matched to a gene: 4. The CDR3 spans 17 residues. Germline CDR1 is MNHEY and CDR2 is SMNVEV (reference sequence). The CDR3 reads CASSFGSGGASYNEQFF. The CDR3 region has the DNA TGTGCCAGCAGTTTTGGTAGCGGGGGGGCCTCCTACAATGAGCAGTTCTTC.

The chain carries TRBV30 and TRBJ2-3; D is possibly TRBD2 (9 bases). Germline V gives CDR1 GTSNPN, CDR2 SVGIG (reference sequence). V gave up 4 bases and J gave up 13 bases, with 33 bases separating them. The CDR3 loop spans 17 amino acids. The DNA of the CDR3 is TGTGCCTGGAACCTGGGACAGGACTTAGCGGGGGCCCCGGATAAGTATTTT. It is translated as CAWNLGQDLAGAPDKYF.

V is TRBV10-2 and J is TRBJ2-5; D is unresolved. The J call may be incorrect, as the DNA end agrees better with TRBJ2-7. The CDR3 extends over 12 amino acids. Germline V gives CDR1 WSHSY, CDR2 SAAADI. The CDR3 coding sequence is TGCGCCAGCAGTGATAGTTCCTACGAGCAGTACTTC. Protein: CASSDSSYEQYF.

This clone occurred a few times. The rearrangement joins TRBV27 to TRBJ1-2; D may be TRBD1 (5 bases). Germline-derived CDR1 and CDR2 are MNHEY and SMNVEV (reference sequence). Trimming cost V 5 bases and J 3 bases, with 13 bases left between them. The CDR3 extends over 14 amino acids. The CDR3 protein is CASSPMTVDYGYTF. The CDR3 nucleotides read TGTGCCAGCAGTCCGATGACAGTAGACTATGGCTACACCTTC.

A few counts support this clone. The CDR3 loop is CASSPGGLGNTEAFF. CDR3 DNA sequence: TGTGCCAGTAGTCCGGGAGGTTTAGGGAACACTGAAGCTTTCTTT. The rearrangement uses TRBV19 and TRBJ1-1; D is uncertain. The CDR3 consists of 15 residues. Germline lookup yields CDR1 LNHDA and CDR2 SQIVND (reference sequence). Trimming shortened V by 5 bases and J by 1 base, and 14 bases separated the two germline ends.

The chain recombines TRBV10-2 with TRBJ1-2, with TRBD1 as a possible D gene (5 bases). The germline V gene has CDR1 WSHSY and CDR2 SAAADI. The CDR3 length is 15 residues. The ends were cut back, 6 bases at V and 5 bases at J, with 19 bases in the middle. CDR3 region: CASSLTAGGGYGYTF. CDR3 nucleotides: TGCGCCAGCAGCCTAACGGCCGGGGGAGGATATGGCTACACCTTC.

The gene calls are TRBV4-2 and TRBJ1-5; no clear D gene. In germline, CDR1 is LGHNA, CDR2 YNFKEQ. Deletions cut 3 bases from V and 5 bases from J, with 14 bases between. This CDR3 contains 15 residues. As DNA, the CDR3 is TGTGCCAGCAGCCATTATGGTGGGAGAGATCAGCCCCAGCATTTT. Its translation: CASSHYGGRDQPQHF.

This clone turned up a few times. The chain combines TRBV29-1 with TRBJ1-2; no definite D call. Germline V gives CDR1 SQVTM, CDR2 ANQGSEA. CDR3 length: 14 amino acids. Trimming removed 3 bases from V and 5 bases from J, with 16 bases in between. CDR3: CSVEAAPGIYGYTF. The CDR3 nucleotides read TGCAGCGTTGAGGCAGCCCCGGGTATTTATGGCTACACCTTC.

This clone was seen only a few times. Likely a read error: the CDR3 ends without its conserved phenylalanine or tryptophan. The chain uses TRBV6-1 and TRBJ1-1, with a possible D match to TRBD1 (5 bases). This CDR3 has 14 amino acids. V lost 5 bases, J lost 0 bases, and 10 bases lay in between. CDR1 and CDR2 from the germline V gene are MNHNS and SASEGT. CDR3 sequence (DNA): TGTGCCAGCAGTCCCCCCAGGGTGAACACTGAAGCTTTCTCT. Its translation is CASSPPRVNTEAFS.

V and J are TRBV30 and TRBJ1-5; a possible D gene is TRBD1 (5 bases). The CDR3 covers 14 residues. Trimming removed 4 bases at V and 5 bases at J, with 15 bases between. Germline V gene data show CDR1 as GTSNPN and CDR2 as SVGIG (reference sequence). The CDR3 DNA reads TGTGCCTGGACACTAAACCCGGGGGATCAGCCCCAGCATTTT. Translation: CAWTLNPGDQPQHF.

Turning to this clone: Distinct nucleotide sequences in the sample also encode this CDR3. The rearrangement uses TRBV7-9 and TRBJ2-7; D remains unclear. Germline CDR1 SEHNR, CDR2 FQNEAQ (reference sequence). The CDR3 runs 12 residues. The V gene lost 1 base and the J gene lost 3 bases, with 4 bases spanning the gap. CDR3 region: CASSLGSYEQYF. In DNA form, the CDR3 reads TGTGCCAGCAGCTTAGGCAGCTACGAGCAGTACTTC. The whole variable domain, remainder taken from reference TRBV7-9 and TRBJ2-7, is DTGVSQNPRHKITKRGQNVTFRCDPISEHNRLYWYRQTLGQGPEFLTYFQNEAQLEKSRLLSDRFSAERPKGSFSTLEIQRTEQGDSAMYLCASSLGSYEQYFGPGTRLTVT.

The CDR3 spells CASAAFMNTEAFF. DNA for the CDR3: TGTGCCAGCGCGGCGTTCATGAACACTGAAGCTTTCTTT. The rearrangement uses TRBV5-8 and TRBJ1-1; no clear D gene. Germline-derived CDR1 and CDR2 are SGHTS and YDEGEE. V shed 7 bases and J shed 0 bases, with 10 bases lying between them. CDR3 length: 13 residues.

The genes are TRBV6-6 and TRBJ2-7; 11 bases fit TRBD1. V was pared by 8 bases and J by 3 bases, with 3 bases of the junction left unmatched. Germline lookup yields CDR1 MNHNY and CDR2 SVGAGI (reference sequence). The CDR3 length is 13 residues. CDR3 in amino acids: CASGQGAFYEQYF. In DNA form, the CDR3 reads TGTGCCAGCGGACAGGGGGCTTTCTACGAGCAGTACTTC.

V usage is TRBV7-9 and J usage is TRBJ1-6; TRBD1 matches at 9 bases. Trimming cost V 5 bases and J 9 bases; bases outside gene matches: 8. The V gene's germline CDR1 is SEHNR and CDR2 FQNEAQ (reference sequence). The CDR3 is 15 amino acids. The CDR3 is CASSPTGTGTSPLHF. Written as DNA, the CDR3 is TGTGCCAGCAGCCCTACCGGGACAGGGACTTCACCCCTCCACTTT.

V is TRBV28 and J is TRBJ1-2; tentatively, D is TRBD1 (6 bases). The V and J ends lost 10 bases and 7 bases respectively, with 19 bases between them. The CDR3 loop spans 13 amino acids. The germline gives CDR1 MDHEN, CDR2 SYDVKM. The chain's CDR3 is CAITHRVQGGYTF. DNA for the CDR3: TGTGCCATTACCCACAGGGTTCAGGGTGGCTACACCTTC.

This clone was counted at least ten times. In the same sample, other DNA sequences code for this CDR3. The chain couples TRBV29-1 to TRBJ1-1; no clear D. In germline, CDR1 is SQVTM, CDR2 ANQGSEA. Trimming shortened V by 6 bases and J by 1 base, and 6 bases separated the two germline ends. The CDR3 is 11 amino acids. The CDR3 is CSVPKNTEAFF. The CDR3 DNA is TGCAGCGTCCCAAAGAACACTGAAGCTTTCTTT.

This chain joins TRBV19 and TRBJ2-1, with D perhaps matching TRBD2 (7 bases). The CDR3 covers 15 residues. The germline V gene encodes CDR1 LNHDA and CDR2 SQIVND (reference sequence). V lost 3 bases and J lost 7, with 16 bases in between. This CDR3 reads CASSIFGGLGNEQFF. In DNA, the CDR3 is TGTGCCAGTAGTATCTTCGGGGGGCTTGGTAATGAGCAGTTCTTC.

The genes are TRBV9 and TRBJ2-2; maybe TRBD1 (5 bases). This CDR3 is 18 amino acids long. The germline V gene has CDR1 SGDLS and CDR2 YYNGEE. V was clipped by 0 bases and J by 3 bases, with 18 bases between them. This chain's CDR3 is CASSVAPQGFVYTGELFF. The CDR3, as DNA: TGTGCCAGCAGCGTAGCCCCTCAGGGATTTGTTTACACCGGGGAGCTGTTTTTT.

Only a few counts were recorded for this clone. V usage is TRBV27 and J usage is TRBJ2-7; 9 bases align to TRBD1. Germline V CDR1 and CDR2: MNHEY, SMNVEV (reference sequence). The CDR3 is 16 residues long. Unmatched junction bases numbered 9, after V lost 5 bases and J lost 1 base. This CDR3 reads CASSPLRDRASYEQYF. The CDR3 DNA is TGTGCCAGCAGTCCTCTTAGGGACAGGGCATCCTACGAGCAGTACTTC.